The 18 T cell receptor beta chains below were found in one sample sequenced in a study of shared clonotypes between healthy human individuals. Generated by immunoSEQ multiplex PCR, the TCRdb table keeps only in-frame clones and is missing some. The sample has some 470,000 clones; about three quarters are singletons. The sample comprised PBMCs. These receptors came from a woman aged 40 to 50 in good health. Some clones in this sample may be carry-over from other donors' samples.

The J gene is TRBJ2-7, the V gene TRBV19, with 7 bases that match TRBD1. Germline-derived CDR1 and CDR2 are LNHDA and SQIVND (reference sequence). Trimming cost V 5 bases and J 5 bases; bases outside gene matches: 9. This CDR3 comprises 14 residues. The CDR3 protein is CASSPRGQPDEQYF. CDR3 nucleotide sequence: TGTGCCAGTAGTCCCCGGGGACAGCCCGACGAGCAGTACTTC.

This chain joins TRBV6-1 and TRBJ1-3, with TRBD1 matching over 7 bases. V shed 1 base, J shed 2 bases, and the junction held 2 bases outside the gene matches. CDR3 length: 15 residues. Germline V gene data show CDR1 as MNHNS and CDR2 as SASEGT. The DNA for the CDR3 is TGTGCCAGCAGTGAAGGGACAGGACCTGGAAACACCATATATTTT. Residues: CASSEGTGPGNTIYF.

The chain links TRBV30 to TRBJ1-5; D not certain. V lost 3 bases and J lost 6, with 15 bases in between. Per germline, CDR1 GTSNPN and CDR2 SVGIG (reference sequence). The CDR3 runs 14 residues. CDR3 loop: CAWRDTGGIQPQHF. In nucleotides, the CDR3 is TGTGCCTGGAGAGACACGGGAGGGATTCAGCCCCAGCATTTT.

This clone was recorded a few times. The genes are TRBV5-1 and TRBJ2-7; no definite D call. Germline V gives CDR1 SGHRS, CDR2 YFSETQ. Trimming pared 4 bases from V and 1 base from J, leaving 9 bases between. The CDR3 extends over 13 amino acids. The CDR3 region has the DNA TGCGCCAGCAGCATCGACTGGTCCTACGAGCAGTACTTC. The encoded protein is CASSIDWSYEQYF.

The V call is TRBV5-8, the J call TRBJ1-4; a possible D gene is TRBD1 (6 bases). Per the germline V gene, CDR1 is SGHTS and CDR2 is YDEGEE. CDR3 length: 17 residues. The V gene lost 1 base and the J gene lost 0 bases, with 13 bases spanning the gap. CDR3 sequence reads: CASSLRRGGSTNEKLFF. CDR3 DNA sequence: TGTGCCAGCAGCTTGCGAAGGGGGGGCTCAACTAATGAAAAACTGTTTTTT.

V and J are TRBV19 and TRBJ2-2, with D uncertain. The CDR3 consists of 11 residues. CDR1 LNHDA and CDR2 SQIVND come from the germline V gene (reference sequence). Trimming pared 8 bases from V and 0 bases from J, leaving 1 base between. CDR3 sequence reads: CASANTGELFF. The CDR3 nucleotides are TGTGCCAGTGCGAACACCGGGGAGCTGTTTTTT. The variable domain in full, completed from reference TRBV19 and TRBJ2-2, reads DGGITQSPKYLFRKEGQNVTLSCEQNLNHDAMYWYRQDPGQGLRLIYYSQIVNDFQKGDIAEGYSVSREKKESFPLTVTSAQKNPTAFYLCASANTGELFFGEGSRLTVL.

In DNA form, the CDR3 reads TGTGCCTGGAGTCTAGGGGGTGGCAGAAAAGAGACCCAGTACTTC. Protein: CAWSLGGGRKETQYF. The chain uses TRBV30 and TRBJ2-5, with TRBD1 as a possible D gene (6 bases). Germline loops: CDR1 GTSNPN, CDR2 SVGIG (reference sequence). V was pared by 2 bases and J by 3 bases, with 16 bases between. This CDR3 contains 15 residues.

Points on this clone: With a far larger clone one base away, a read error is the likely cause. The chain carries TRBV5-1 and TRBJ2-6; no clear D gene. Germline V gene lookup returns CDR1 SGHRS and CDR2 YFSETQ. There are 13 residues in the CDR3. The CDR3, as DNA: TGCACCAGCAGCACCTCTGGGGCCAACGTCCTGACTTTC. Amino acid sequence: CTSSTSGANVLTF.

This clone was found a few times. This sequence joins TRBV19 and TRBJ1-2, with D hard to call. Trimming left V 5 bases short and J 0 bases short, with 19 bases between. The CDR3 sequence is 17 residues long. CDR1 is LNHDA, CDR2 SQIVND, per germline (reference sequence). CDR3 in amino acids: CASSPNAAAKANYGYTF. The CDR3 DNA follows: TGTGCCAGTAGTCCGAACGCCGCAGCGAAAGCTAACTATGGCTACACCTTC.

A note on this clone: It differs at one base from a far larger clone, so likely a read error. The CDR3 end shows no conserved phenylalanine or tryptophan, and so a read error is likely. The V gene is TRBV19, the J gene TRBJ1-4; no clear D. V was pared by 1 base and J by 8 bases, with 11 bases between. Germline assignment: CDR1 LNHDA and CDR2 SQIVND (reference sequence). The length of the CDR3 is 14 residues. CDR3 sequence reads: CASSIGVSEEKLFL. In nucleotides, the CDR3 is TGTGCCAGTAGTATAGGGGTTTCTGAAGAAAAACTGTTTCTT.

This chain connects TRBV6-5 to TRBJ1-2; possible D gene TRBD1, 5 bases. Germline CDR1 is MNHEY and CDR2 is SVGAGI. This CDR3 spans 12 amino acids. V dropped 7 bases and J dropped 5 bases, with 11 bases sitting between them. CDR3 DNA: TGTGCCAGCAAGGAGGGGAGGTATGGCTACACCTTC. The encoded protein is CASKEGRYGYTF.

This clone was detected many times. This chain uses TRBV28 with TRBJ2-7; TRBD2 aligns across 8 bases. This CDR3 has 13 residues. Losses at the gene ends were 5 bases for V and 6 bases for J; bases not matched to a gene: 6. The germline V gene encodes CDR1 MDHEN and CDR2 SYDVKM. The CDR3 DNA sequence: TGTGCCAGCAGTAGCGGGAGTCTGGGCGAGCAGTACTTC. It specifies CASSSGSLGEQYF.

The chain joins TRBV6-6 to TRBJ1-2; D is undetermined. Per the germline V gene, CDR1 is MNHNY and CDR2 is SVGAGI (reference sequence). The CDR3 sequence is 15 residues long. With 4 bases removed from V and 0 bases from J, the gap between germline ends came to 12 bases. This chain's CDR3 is CASSLPPPTNYGYTF. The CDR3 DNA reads TGTGCCAGCAGTTTACCCCCCCCTACTAACTATGGCTACACCTTC.

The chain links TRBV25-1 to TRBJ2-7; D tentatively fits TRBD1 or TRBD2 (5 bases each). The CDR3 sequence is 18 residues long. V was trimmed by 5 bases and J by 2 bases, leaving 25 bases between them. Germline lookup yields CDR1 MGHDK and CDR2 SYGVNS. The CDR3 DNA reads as TGTGCCAGCAGTCAAACCCCAAGGCTGGGTGGGACCGCCTACGAGCAGTACTTC. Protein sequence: CASSQTPRLGGTAYEQYF.

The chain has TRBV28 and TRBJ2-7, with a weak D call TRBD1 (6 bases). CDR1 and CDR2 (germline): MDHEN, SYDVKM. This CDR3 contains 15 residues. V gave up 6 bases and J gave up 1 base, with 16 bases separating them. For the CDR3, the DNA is TGTGCCAGCAGGCGAGGACAGTTTGTATCCTACGAGCAGTACTTC. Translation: CASRRGQFVSYEQYF.

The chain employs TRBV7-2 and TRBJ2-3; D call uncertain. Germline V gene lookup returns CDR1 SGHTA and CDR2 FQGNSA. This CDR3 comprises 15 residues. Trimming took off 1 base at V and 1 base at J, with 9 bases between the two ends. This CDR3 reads CASSLVSSGTDTQYF. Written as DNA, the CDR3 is TGTGCCAGCAGCTTAGTGTCATCGGGCACAGATACGCAGTATTTT.

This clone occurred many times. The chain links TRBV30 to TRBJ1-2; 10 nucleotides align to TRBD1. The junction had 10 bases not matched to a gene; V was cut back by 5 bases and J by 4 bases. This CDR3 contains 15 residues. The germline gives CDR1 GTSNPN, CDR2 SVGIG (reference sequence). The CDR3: CAWVIRTGGFYGYTF. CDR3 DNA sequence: TGTGCCTGGGTTATTAGGACAGGGGGTTTCTATGGCTACACCTTC. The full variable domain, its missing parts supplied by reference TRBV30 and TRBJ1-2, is SQTIHQWPATLVQPVGSPLSLECTVEGTSNPNLYWYRQAAGRGLQLLFYSVGIGQISSEVPQNLSASRPQDRQFILSSKKLLLSDSGFYLCAWVIRTGGFYGYTFGSGTRLTVV.

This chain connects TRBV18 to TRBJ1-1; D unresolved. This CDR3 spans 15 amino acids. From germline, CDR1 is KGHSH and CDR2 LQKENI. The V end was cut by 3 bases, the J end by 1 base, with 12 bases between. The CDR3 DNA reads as TGTGCCAGCTCACCGAGTGTCGGGCGGAACACTGAAGCTTTCTTT. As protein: CASSPSVGRNTEAFF.